The next 16 T cell receptor beta chains were all read from a single sample in a study of breast tumors, draining lymph nodes, adjacent tissues. TCRdb independently ran MiXCR on the multiplex PCR reads; one entry per CDR3 protein. The sample contains about 66,000 distinct CDR3 sequences, around two fifths of which appear only once. Sequenced input: breast tumor tissue. These receptors were taken from a female donor with breast cancer. Some clones in this sample may be carry-over from other donors' samples.

The genes are TRBV9 and TRBJ2-7; 11 nucleotides align to TRBD1. CDR1 is SGDLS and CDR2 is YYNGEE in the germline V gene. CDR3 length: 16 amino acids. V shed 3 bases and J 2 bases; nucleotides not matched to a gene: 7. CDR3 in amino acids: CASSGGQGVHTYEQYF. CDR3 coding DNA: TGTGCCAGCAGCGGGGGACAGGGGGTACATACCTACGAGCAGTACTTC.

CDR3 nucleotide sequence: TGTGCCAGCAGCTTATCCGGGACAGGGATAGCGGACGGATCCACCGGGGAGCTGTTTTTT. Translated, it gives CASSLSGTGIADGSTGELFF. The chain combines TRBV7-8 with TRBJ2-2; the match to TRBD1 covers 9 bases. CDR1 is SGHVS, CDR2 FQNEAQ, per germline. The CDR3 runs 20 residues. Trimming removed 2 bases from V and 4 bases from J; junction bases left unmatched: 17.

The sample holds one count of this clonotype. This CDR3 is CASSYDGNPNEKLFF. The CDR3 bases are TGTGCCAGCAGTTACGACGGGAATCCTAATGAAAAACTGTTTTTT. The chain links TRBV6-1 to TRBJ1-4; D is unclear. V lost 5 bases to trimming and J lost 3 bases, with 13 bases between them. From germline, CDR1 is MNHNS and CDR2 SASEGT. This CDR3 has 15 amino acids.

This clonotype was seen repeatedly, ten times or more. V usage is TRBV29-1 and J usage is TRBJ2-1; TRBD1 matches 8 bases. J was trimmed by 3 bases and V by 5 bases; bases with no gene match: 6. Germline CDR1 SQVTM, CDR2 ANQGSEA. The CDR3 loop spans 14 amino acids. CDR3 sequence (DNA): TGCAGCGTTAACAGGGGGGTTAGCTACAATGAGCAGTTCTTC. Protein product: CSVNRGVSYNEQFF.

This clonotype occurred many times. The CDR3: CATKDQRGGDTQYF. DNA for the CDR3: TGTGCCACCAAGGACCAGCGGGGCGGAGATACGCAGTATTTT. The V and J genes are TRBV5-5 and TRBJ2-3; TRBD2 matches at 7 bases. Trimming cost V 9 bases and J 5 bases; bases outside gene matches: 12. Germline CDR1 is SGHKS and CDR2 is YYEKEE (reference sequence). CDR3 length equals 14 residues.

This clonotype was recorded many times. This chain connects TRBV18 to TRBJ2-3, with D unclear. Per the germline V gene, CDR1 is KGHSH and CDR2 is LQKENI. Trimming pared 3 bases from V and 7 bases from J, leaving 8 bases between. There are 12 residues in the CDR3. DNA of the CDR3: TGTGCCAGCTCACCCGGTCCTAATACGCAGTATTTT. Amino acids: CASSPGPNTQYF.

The chain carries TRBV27 and TRBJ2-1, with D possibly being TRBD2 (8 bases). The CDR3 loop spans 15 amino acids. Germline CDR1 reads MNHEY; CDR2 reads SMNVEV (reference sequence). The V end was cut by 6 bases, the J end by 6 bases, with 18 bases between. CDR3 sequence reads: CASRPGGLGGNEQFF. The CDR3 DNA is TGTGCCAGCAGACCAGGGGGACTAGGGGGCAATGAGCAGTTCTTC.

On this clonotype: The junction differs from germline at one of its ends, possibly a read error. The rearrangement uses TRBV2 and TRBJ2-5; D is tentatively TRBD1 or TRBD2 (5 bases each). The CDR3 length is 13 residues. The V gene's germline CDR1 is SNHLY and CDR2 FYNNEI. The CDR3 DNA reads TGCGCCACACCATTCAGAGGGGTAGAGACCCAGTACTTC. This translates into CATPFRGVETQYF. Complete variable domain (other parts from reference TRBV2 and TRBJ2-5): EPEVTQTPSHQVTQMGQEVILRCVPISNHLYFYWYRQILGQKVEFLVSFYNNEISEKSEIFDDQFSVERPDGSNFTLKIRSTKLEDSAMYFCATPFRGVETQYFGPGTRLLVL.

This clonotype occurred many times. The chain joins TRBV5-6 to TRBJ2-1; D gene ambiguous. This CDR3 comprises 11 residues. Per the germline V gene, CDR1 is SGHDT and CDR2 is YYEEEE. V was clipped by 4 bases and J by 5 bases, with 4 bases between them. For the CDR3, the DNA is TGTGCCAGCAGCGGCAACAATGAGCAGTTCTTC. Protein sequence: CASSGNNEQFF.

This clonotype has a count of ten or more. The chain has TRBV19 and TRBJ1-5, with 8 bases lining up with TRBD1. Trimming cost V 4 bases and J 5 bases; bases outside gene matches: 1. The germline V gene has CDR1 LNHDA and CDR2 SQIVND (reference sequence). The CDR3 sequence is 13 residues long. The CDR3 sequence: CASSSRGHQPQHF. The DNA for the CDR3 is TGTGCCAGTAGTAGCAGGGGGCATCAGCCCCAGCATTTT.

This clonotype has a count of ten or more. The chain links TRBV6-6 to TRBJ1-5, with D unclear. From germline, CDR1 is MNHNY and CDR2 SVGAGI (reference sequence). The CDR3 extends over 15 amino acids. Trimming stripped 4 bases from V and 0 bases from J, with 10 bases between. In DNA form, the CDR3 reads TGTGCCAGCAGTTCGGAGTCGCATAGCAATCAGCCCCAGCATTTT. Translated, it gives CASSSESHSNQPQHF.

In regard to this clonotype: This may be a read error, as it is one base from a much larger clone. V usage is TRBV5-6 and J usage is TRBJ2-4; possibly TRBD1 or TRBD2 for D (6 bases each). Germline-derived CDR1 and CDR2 are SGHDT and YYEEEE. The CDR3 is 13 residues long. The V end was cut by 0 bases, the J end by 12 bases, with 13 bases between. CDR3 region: CASSLEGEDTQYF. The CDR3 DNA reads as TGTGCCAGCAGCTTGGAGGGGGAGGACACTCAGTACTTC.

The chain employs TRBV10-3 and TRBJ2-7; TRBD1 is a possible D gene (6 bases). With 2 bases removed from V and 9 bases from J, the gap between germline ends came to 20 bases. The length of the CDR3 is 15 residues. CDR1 ENHRY and CDR2 SYGVKD come from the germline V gene. The CDR3 reads CAISERQGQEKAQYF. CDR3 coding DNA: TGTGCCATCAGTGAGAGGCAGGGGCAAGAGAAGGCGCAGTACTTC.

As to this clonotype: It is unclear where the CDR3 begins or ends on the DNA, so no DNA is shown, and the CDR3 is as TCRdb lists it. The V and J genes are TRBV24-1 and TRBJ2-3; TRBD2 reflects the table's D call only, with no check against the DNA. Germline values: CDR1 KGHDR, CDR2 SFDVKD. The CDR3 has 16 residues if both end residues are counted. The CDR3 loop is CATSDSRRGSQIRSIF.

This sequence joins TRBV20-1 and TRBJ1-2; D unresolved. Deletions cut 7 bases from V and 5 bases from J, with 23 bases between. This CDR3 is built from 15 residues. Germline lookup yields CDR1 DFQATT and CDR2 SNEGSKA (reference sequence). CDR3 sequence reads: CSGTPRAPQLYGYTF. The CDR3 nucleotides are TGCAGTGGTACCCCCCGGGCCCCCCAATTATATGGCTACACCTTC.

A word on this clonotype: A much larger clone differs from this one at a single base, so this may be a read error. The CDR3 carries no conserved terminal phenylalanine or tryptophan, so it likely arises from a read error. CDR3 amino acids: CASSFSSGGTYEQYL. The CDR3 DNA is TGTGCCAGCAGCTTTTCGTCGGGAGGAACCTACGAGCAGTACCTC. The chain links TRBV5-5 to TRBJ2-7; 7 bases match TRBD2. Germline V gives CDR1 SGHKS, CDR2 YYEKEE (reference sequence). The ends lost 2 bases at V and 2 bases at J; junction bases unmatched: 7. The CDR3 has 15 residues.